These T cell receptor beta chains were read from a single sample in a study of OX40 agonist ivuxolimab in advanced cancers. The method was immunoSEQ multiplex PCR; TCRdb's version includes in-frame clones alone and lacks a portion of them. The sample records tens of thousands of clones, around 90% being singletons. The source material was CD4+ or CD8+ T cells sorted from blood, sampled in a trial of the OX40 agonist ivuxolimab. The receptors stem from an adult with an advanced solid tumor such as melanoma, head and neck, liver or kidney cancer. The CDR3 runs from the conserved cysteine through the conserved F or W. The D gene is left open where the match is weak. Clone size, where shown, is once, few, many, or a class for clones that have expanded.

j_call v_call clone_size d_call cdr3_nt cdr3_aa
TRBJ1-6 TRBV30 NA NA TGTGCCTGGAGTGAATCACCCCTCCACTTT CAWSESPLHF
TRBJ1-1 TRBV30 NA TRBD1 TGTGCCTGGAGTGAGACAGGGAGTAGGGCTTTCTTT CAWSETGSRAFF
TRBJ2-1 TRBV19 NA NA TGTGCCAGTAAGGGTGAGGTGCACAATGAGCAGTTCTTC CASKGEVHNEQFF
TRBJ1-1 TRBV7-8 NA TRBD1 TGTGCCAGCAGCGCTACAGGGGATGGTGAAGCTTTCTTT CASSATGDGEAFF
TRBJ1-1 TRBV18 NA TRBD1 TGTGCCAGCTCACCGATAGGGACAGGGGTGGTGAACACTGAAGCTTTCTTT CASSPIGTGVVNTEAFF
TRBJ1-1 TRBV7-8 NA NA TGTGCCAGCAGCTTAGTTTGGCAGACTGAAGCTTTCTTT CASSLVWQTEAFF
TRBJ1-1 TRBV19 NA TRBD1 TGTGCCAGTAGTATAGGGGACAGGTCAGAAGCTTTCTTT CASSIGDRSEAFF
TRBJ2-7 TRBV7-2 NA TRBD2 TGTGCCAGCAGCCAAAGGGGACTAGCGGGAGACTCCTACGAGCAGTACTTC CASSQRGLAGDSYEQYF
TRBJ2-7 TRBV6-6 NA TRBD1 TGTGCCAGCAGCCAGAGGGGGACAGGGGGTCACGAGCAGTACTTC CASSQRGTGGHEQYF
TRBJ2-7 TRBV27 NA NA TGTGCCAGCAGTGTAGTCGGGGGTGGGGATTCCTACGAGCAGTACTTC CASSVVGGGDSYEQYF
TRBJ2-7 TRBV7-2 NA TRBD1 TGTGCCAGCAGCTTAGACAGGGGATCCTACGAGCAGTACTTC CASSLDRGSYEQYF
TRBJ1-2 TRBV6-1 once TRBD1 TGTGCCAGCATCCCCGGGACAGGCAACTATGGCTACACCTTC CASIPGTGNYGYTF
TRBJ2-7 TRBV7-9 NA NA TGTGCCAGCAGCCCGCGTCGGACAGCCTCCTACGAGCAGTACTTC CASSPRRTASYEQYF
TRBJ2-3 TRBV11-3 NA TRBD1 TGTGCCAGCAGCTTAGGGGACAGGGGGCGCACAGATACGCAGTATTTT CASSLGDRGRTDTQYF
TRBJ2-7 TRBV27 NA NA TGTGCCAGCAGCTGGGAGGCCTCCCGCGAGCAGTACTTC CASSWEASREQYF
TRBJ1-6 TRBV5-1 NA NA TGCGCCAGCAGCTTGGAGTCGGCGGATCATAATTCACCCCTCCACTTT CASSLESADHNSPLHF
TRBJ1-1 TRBV27 few TRBD1 TGTGCCAGCAGTTTATTAGTGAGACAGGGGAACACTGAAGCTTTCTTT CASSLLVRQGNTEAFF
TRBJ1-6 TRBV5-4 NA TRBD1 TGTGCCAGCAGCCACGACCGGGACAGGGGAAAATCACCCCTCCACTTT CASSHDRDRGKSPLHF
TRBJ2-5 TRBV4-3 NA TRBD2 TGCGCCAGCAGCCAACTCTACGGCGGGGGAGAGACCCAGTACTTC CASSQLYGGGETQYF
TRBJ1-1 TRBV11-2 NA NA TGTGCCAGCAGCTTAGATAGGGCAGGGTCGGTGGGCACTGAAGCTTTCTTT CASSLDRAGSVGTEAFF
TRBJ1-5 TRBV4-2 NA NA TGTGCCAGCAGCCAAGATGGGCAGGCCGGGGCGCCCAATCAGCCCCAGCATTTT CASSQDGQAGAPNQPQHF
TRBJ1-2 TRBV6-5 NA TRBD1 TGTGCCAGCAGTTACTCGGAAACAGGGGGCTATGGCTACACCTTC CASSYSETGGYGYTF
TRBJ1-6 TRBV4-1 NA NA TGCGCCAGCAGCCAAGATCGGGATTATAATTCACCCCTCCACTTT CASSQDRDYNSPLHF
TRBJ2-7 TRBV4-2 NA TRBD2 TGTGCCAGCAGCCAATCAGGACTAGGGTTGGGGGGGACCTACGAGCAGTACTTC CASSQSGLGLGGTYEQYF
TRBJ2-3 TRBV5-1 NA TRBD2 TGCGCCAGCAGCTTGGTCGGACTAGCGGGGCTTAGCACAGATACGCAGTATTTT CASSLVGLAGLSTDTQYF